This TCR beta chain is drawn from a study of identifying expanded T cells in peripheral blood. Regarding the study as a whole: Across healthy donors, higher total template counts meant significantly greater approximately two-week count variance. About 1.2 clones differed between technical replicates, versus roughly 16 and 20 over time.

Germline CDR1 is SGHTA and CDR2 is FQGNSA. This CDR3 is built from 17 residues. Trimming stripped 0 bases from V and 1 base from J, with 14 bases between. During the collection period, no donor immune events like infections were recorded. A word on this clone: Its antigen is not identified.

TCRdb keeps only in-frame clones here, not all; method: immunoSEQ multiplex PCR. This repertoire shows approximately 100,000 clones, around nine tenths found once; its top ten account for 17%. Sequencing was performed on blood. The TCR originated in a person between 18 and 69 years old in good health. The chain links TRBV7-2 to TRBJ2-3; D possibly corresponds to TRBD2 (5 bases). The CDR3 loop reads CASSLAHLSGGTDTQYF. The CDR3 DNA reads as TGTGCCAGCAGCTTAGCGCACCTTTCCGGGGGCACAGATACGCAGTATTTT.